These T cell receptor beta chains were read from a single sample in a study of CD8+ T cells in alopecia areata. This table comes from immunoSEQ multiplex PCR, and its TCRdb copy is limited to in-frame clones, with some not included. The table has approximately 210,000 clones, less than 65% seen once. Source: CD4+ T cells sorted from blood, taken at week 4, from a patient treated with tofacitinib. The source is a human donor with alopecia areata. Both conserved end residues are part of each CDR3. A D gene is named only where the DNA matches it firmly. A clone size is listed for some rows: how often the clone was seen (once, few, many), or a class if it is expanded.

v_gene,abundance,d_gene,j_gene,CDR3nt,CDR3aa
TRBV2,-,-,TRBJ1-2,TGTGCCAGCAGCCGAGAGGAGGGTGTCTATGGCTACACCTTC,CASSREEGVYGYTF
TRBV29-1,few,-,TRBJ1-1,TGCAGCGTCGGAAGGAGTTTGAACACTGAAGCTTTCTTT,CSVGRSLNTEAFF
TRBV5-1,-,TRBD1,TRBJ2-7,TGCGCCAGCAGCCCCGACAGGGGACGCTACGAGCAGTACTTC,CASSPDRGRYEQYF
TRBV6-5,-,TRBD1,TRBJ1-1,TGTGCCAGCAGCTTTAACAGGGGAACTGAAGCTTTCTTT,CASSFNRGTEAFF
TRBV30,few,-,TRBJ2-3,TGTGCCTGGAGCAGGGGGGGCAGCACAGATACGCAGTATTTT,CAWSRGGSTDTQYF
TRBV4-2,-,-,TRBJ2-3,TGTGCCAGCAGCCAAGAGGGATACCCCACAGATACGCAGTATTTT,CASSQEGYPTDTQYF
TRBV29-1,-,-,TRBJ1-2,TGCAGCGTTGAACGAGGTGATAACTATGGCTACACCTTC,CSVERGDNYGYTF
TRBV30,-,-,TRBJ2-7,TGTGCCTGGAGTATGAGATACTACGAGCAGTACTTC,CAWSMRYYEQYF
TRBV30,-,TRBD2,TRBJ2-7,TGTGCCTGGAGCTGGGCGGGGGTAAAAACCTACGAGCAGTACTTC,CAWSWAGVKTYEQYF
TRBV29-1,-,-,TRBJ2-3,TGCAGCGTTGGGTACACAGATACGCAGTATTTT,CSVGYTDTQYF
TRBV7-2,-,-,TRBJ1-5,TGTGCCAGCAGCTTAAGGGGCAATCAGCCCCAGCATTTT,CASSLRGNQPQHF
TRBV6-5,-,-,TRBJ2-5,TGTGCCAGCAGTTACTCGAGACGGAGATTCGCTGAGACCCAGTACTTC,CASSYSRRRFAETQYF
TRBV30,-,-,TRBJ1-5,TGTGCCTGGAGCGCGCGACAGTATCAGCCCCAGCATTTT,CAWSARQYQPQHF
TRBV15,few,TRBD1,TRBJ2-2,TGTGCCACCAGCAGCCGGGACAGGGTCTCCGGGGAGCTGTTTTTT,CATSSRDRVSGELFF